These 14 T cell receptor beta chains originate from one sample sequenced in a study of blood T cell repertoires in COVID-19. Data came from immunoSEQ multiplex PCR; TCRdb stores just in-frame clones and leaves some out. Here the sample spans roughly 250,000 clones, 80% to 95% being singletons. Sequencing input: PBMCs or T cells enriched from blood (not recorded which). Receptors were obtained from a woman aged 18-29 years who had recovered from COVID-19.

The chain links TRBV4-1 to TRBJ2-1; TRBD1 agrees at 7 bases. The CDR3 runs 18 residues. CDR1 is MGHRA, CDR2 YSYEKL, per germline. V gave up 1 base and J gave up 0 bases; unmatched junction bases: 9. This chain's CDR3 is CASSQGVTGTGSYNEQFF. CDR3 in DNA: TGCGCCAGCAGCCAAGGCGTGACAGGGACCGGCTCCTACAATGAGCAGTTCTTC.

The CDR3 coding sequence is TGTGCCAGCAGCTTAGAGCCGGGGAGGGCGGGTGGCTACACCTTC. Translating it yields CASSLEPGRAGGYTF. V and J are TRBV7-2 and TRBJ1-2; D ambiguous. Germline V lookup: CDR1 SGHTA, CDR2 FQGNSA. The CDR3 is made up of 15 amino acids. Trimming removed 1 base from V and 7 bases from J, with 16 bases in between.

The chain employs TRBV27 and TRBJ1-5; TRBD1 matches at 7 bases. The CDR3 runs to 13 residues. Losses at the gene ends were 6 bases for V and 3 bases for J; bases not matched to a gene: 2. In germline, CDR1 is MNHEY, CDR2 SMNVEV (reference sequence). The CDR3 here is CASRGQLNQPQHF. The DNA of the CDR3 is TGTGCCAGCAGGGGACAGCTCAATCAGCCCCAGCATTTT.

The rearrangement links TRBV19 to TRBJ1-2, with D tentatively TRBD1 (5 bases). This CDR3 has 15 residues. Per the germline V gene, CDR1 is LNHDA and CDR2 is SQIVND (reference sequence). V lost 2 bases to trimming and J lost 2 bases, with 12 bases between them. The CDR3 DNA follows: TGTGCCAGTAGTATATCGCCCAGGGTGAACTATGGCTACACCTTC. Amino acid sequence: CASSISPRVNYGYTF.

This chain's CDR3 is CAIGLAGPYNEQFF. CDR3 in DNA: TGTGCCATCGGACTAGCGGGGCCTTACAATGAGCAGTTCTTC. V is TRBV10-3 and J is TRBJ2-1; 12 nucleotides align to TRBD2. Trimming took 8 bases from V and 4 from J; bases not matched to a gene: 3. The CDR3 runs 14 residues. CDR1 and CDR2 from the germline V gene are ENHRY and SYGVKD.

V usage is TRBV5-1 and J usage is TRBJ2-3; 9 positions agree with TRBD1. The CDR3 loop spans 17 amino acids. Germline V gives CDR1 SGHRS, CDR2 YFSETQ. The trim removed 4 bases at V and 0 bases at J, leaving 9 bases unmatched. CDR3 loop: CASSTGGTVASTDTQYF. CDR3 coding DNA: TGCGCCAGCAGCACAGGGGGCACGGTAGCTAGCACAGATACGCAGTATTTT.

The CDR3 region has the DNA TGTGCCAGCAGTTTACGGGTAAACTACGAGCAGTACTTC. It yields the protein CASSLRVNYEQYF. This chain links TRBV12-3 or TRBV12-4 with TRBJ2-7; D is ambiguous. V lost 2 bases to trimming and J lost 3 bases, with 8 bases between them. The CDR3 is 13 residues long.

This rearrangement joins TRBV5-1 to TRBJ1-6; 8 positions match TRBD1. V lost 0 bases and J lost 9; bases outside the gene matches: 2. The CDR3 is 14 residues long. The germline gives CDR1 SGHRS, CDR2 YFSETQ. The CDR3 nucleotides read TGCGCCAGCAGCTTGGGACAGGGGAGTTCACCCCTCCACTTT. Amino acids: CASSLGQGSSPLHF.

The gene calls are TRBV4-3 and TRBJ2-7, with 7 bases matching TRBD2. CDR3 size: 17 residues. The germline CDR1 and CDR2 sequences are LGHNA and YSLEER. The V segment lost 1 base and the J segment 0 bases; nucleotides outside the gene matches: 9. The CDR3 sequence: CASSQALAGLSSYEQYF. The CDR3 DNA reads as TGCGCCAGCAGCCAAGCCTTAGCGGGCTTGAGCTCCTACGAGCAGTACTTC.

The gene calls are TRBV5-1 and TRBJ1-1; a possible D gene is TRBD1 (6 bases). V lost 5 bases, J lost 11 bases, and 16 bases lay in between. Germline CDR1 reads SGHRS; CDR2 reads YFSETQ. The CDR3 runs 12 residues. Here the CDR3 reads CASSSGTNRAFF. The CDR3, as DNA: TGCGCCAGCAGTTCCGGGACAAATAGGGCTTTCTTT.

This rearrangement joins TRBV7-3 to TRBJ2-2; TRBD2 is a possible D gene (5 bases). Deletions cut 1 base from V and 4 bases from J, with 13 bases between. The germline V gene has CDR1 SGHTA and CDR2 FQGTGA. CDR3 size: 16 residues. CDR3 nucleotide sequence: TGTGCCAGCAGCTTAAGCGGTAGCGCCCTCACCGGGGAGCTGTTTTTT. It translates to CASSLSGSALTGELFF.

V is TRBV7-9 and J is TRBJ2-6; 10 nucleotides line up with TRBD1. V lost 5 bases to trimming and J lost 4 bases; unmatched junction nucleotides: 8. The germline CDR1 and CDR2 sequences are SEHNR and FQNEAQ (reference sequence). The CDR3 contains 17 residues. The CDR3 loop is CASSPDRGPRGANVLTF. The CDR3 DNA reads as TGTGCCAGCAGCCCAGACAGGGGGCCGAGGGGGGCCAACGTCCTGACTTTC.

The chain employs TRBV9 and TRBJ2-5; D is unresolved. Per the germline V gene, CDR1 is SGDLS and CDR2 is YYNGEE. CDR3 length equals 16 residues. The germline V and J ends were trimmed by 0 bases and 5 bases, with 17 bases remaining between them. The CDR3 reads CASSVGAGQGQETQYF. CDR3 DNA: TGTGCCAGCAGCGTAGGAGCAGGCCAAGGCCAGGAGACCCAGTACTTC.

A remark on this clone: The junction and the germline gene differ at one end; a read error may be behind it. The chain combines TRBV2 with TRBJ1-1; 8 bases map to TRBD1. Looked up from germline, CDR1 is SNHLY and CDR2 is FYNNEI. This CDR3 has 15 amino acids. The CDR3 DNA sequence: TGTGCCAGCCGTGAACCCTGGACAGGGCGGGGGGAAGCTTTCTTT. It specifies CASREPWTGRGEAFF.